One and the same sample provided the 25 T cell receptor beta chains below, sequenced in a study of cytomegalovirus exposure and HLA in healthy donors. TCRdb's copy holds only in-frame clones and misses some; the assay was immunoSEQ multiplex PCR. The sample holds about 330,000 clones, around 87% seen once. Sequences were obtained from PBMCs. The receptor set was obtained from a woman aged 25 to 39 in good health and CMV-seropositive.

The chain is built from TRBV10-1 and TRBJ2-7; D unclear. V dropped 2 bases and J dropped 4 bases, with 3 bases sitting between them. The CDR3 has 11 residues. Germline V CDR1 and CDR2: WNHNN, SYGVQD (reference sequence). In DNA, the CDR3 is TGCGCCAGCAGTGAGGAATACGAGCAGTACTTC. Its translation is CASSEEYEQYF.

The chain combines TRBV12-5 with TRBJ1-1; 10 bases match TRBD1. The CDR3 has 14 residues. CDR1 and CDR2 from the germline V gene are LGHNT and FRNRAP. The V and J ends lost 6 bases and 6 bases, in that order; junction bases with no gene match: 7. In DNA form, the CDR3 reads TGTGCTAGTGGGACAGGGGGCGCGGTCCCTGAAGCTTTCTTT. This translates into CASGTGGAVPEAFF.

V and J are TRBV5-1 and TRBJ2-1; D is undetermined. Per the germline V gene, CDR1 is SGHRS and CDR2 is YFSETQ. Between the trimmed V and J ends, which lost 0 bases and 6 bases, there was a span of 4 bases. The CDR3 runs to 12 residues. DNA of the CDR3: TGCGCCAGCAGCTTGGGTACCAATGAGCAGTTCTTC. Translation: CASSLGTNEQFF.

Notes on this clone: One base away lies a much larger clone, so this may be a sequencing read error. The chain joins TRBV6-1 to TRBJ1-1, with TRBD1 matching 9 bases. The V gene end was trimmed by 4 bases and the J gene end by 1 base; junction bases not matched to a gene: 1. The germline gives CDR1 MNHNS, CDR2 SASEGT. The CDR3 sequence is 14 residues long. The CDR3 DNA is TGTGCCAGCAGTGTACAGGGGGCGAACACTGAAGCTTTCTTT. Amino acids: CASSVQGANTEAFF.

The chain links TRBV25-1 to TRBJ1-2, with 9 positions matching TRBD1. The junction had 7 bases not matched to a gene; V was cut back by 5 bases and J by 6 bases. The CDR3 extends over 14 amino acids. CDR1 and CDR2 (germline): MGHDK, SYGVNS. CDR3: CASSTGDRVDGYTF. In nucleotides, the CDR3 is TGTGCCAGCAGTACGGGGGACAGGGTGGATGGCTACACCTTC.

This clone was seen only once. The chain uses TRBV30 and TRBJ2-3; TRBD2 agrees at 9 bases. The CDR3 has 14 residues. The J segment lost 5 bases and the V segment lost 7 bases, leaving 10 bases of the junction unmatched. From germline, CDR1 is GTSNPN and CDR2 SVGIG (reference sequence). DNA for the CDR3: TGTGCCTCGTTCTCGCGGGGGGGCCTAGATACGCAGTATTTT. Translation gives CASFSRGGLDTQYF. Supplemented by reference TRBV30 and TRBJ2-3, the full variable domain reads SQTIHQWPATLVQPVGSPLSLECTVEGTSNPNLYWYRQAAGRGLQLLFYSVGIGQISSEVPQNLSASRPQDRQFILSSKKLLLSDSGFYLCASFSRGGLDTQYFGPGTRLTVL.

The chain joins TRBV28 to TRBJ2-7; 11 bases map to TRBD2. The CDR3 runs 14 residues. Germline CDR1 is MDHEN and CDR2 is SYDVKM. The ends lost 5 bases at V and 3 bases at J; junction bases unmatched: 3. The CDR3 reads CASSRLAGIYEQYF. The CDR3 DNA follows: TGTGCCAGCAGTAGACTAGCGGGGATCTACGAGCAGTACTTC.

This clone has a handful of counts. This chain joins TRBV6-5 and TRBJ2-2, with 8 bases aligning to TRBD1. The germline V gene has CDR1 MNHEY and CDR2 SVGAGI. The trim removed 5 bases at V and 7 bases at J, leaving 6 bases unmatched. CDR3 length: 14 residues. CDR3 sequence (DNA): TGTGCCAGCAGTAGGACAGGGACTGTCGGGGAGCTGTTTTTT. Translated: CASSRTGTVGELFF.

This clone was detected only a few times. This chain joins TRBV13 and TRBJ1-5; TRBD1 is a possible D gene (6 bases). The germline V gene encodes CDR1 PRHDT and CDR2 FYEKMQ (reference sequence). With 5 bases removed from V and 6 bases from J, the gap between germline ends came to 11 bases. There are 13 residues in the CDR3. The CDR3 sequence: CASSTQGTQPQHF. In DNA form, the CDR3 reads TGTGCCAGCAGCACACAGGGTACTCAGCCCCAGCATTTT.

The CDR3, as DNA: TGCCCTCCTCATCTAGCCCCTGGAACTGAAGCTTTCTTT. Translating it yields CPPHLAPGTEAFF. This sequence joins TRBV23-1 and TRBJ1-1, with unresolved D. TRBV23-1 is an open reading frame, and its role is uncertain. This CDR3 region has 13 residues.

This clone was seen only once. This chain's CDR3 is CASSGPYTDTQYF. For the CDR3, the DNA is TGTGCCAGCAGCGGACCGTACACAGATACGCAGTATTTT. This rearrangement joins TRBV13 to TRBJ2-3; D call uncertain. V was clipped by 5 bases and J by 2 bases, with 8 bases between them. Germline values: CDR1 PRHDT, CDR2 FYEKMQ (reference sequence). CDR3 length equals 13 residues.

This sequence joins TRBV4-1 and TRBJ2-7; 10 positions agree with TRBD2. The germline V gene encodes CDR1 MGHRA and CDR2 YSYEKL. The CDR3 runs 15 residues. J lost 4 bases, V lost 6 bases, and 9 bases had no gene match. CDR3 residues: CASSPLAGAPYEQYF. CDR3 DNA: TGCGCCAGCAGTCCTCTAGCGGGGGCCCCTTACGAGCAGTACTTC.

The chain combines TRBV30 with TRBJ1-2; no firm D call. This CDR3 comprises 12 residues. The germline gives CDR1 GTSNPN, CDR2 SVGIG (reference sequence). V gave up 3 bases and J gave up 3 bases, with 8 bases separating them. CDR3 bases: TGTGCCTGGAGCGAAGAAGACTATGGCTACACCTTC. Translation: CAWSEEDYGYTF.

This clone was seen a few times. The chain recombines TRBV20-1 with TRBJ1-4; no reliable D call. The CDR3 has 11 amino acids. The ends were cut back, 6 bases at V and 5 bases at J, with 7 bases in the middle. The germline CDR1 and CDR2 sequences are DFQATT and SNEGSKA (reference sequence). The CDR3 nucleotides are TGCAGTGCGAACAAAAATGAAAAACTGTTTTTT. Translating gives CSANKNEKLFF.

This clone was counted only a few times. The CDR3 here is CASSTTGDGEQYF. CDR3 nucleotide sequence: TGTGCCAGCAGTACTACCGGGGACGGCGAGCAGTACTTC. The chain has TRBV7-9 and TRBJ2-7; D tentatively reads TRBD1 or TRBD2 (5 bases each). The V and J ends lost 6 bases and 6 bases respectively, with 15 bases between them. Looked up from germline, CDR1 is SEHNR and CDR2 is FQNEAQ (reference sequence). The CDR3 is made up of 13 amino acids.

The chain has TRBV15 and TRBJ2-7; D perhaps matches TRBD1 (5 bases). Germline V CDR1 and CDR2: LNHNV, YYDKDF (reference sequence). V was shortened by 8 bases and J by 0 bases, with 11 bases between the two germline ends. The CDR3 loop spans 13 amino acids. CDR3 DNA: TGTGCCACCTCCGCCAGGGACTCCTACGAGCAGTACTTC. Encoded protein: CATSARDSYEQYF.

The rearrangement links TRBV21-1 to TRBJ1-5. TRBV21-1 is a recognized pseudogene. This CDR3 region has 15 residues. The CDR3 protein is CASRSESYSNQPQHF. In nucleotides, the CDR3 is TGTGCCAGCAGATCAGAGTCTTATAGCAATCAGCCCCAGCATTTT.

The chain recombines TRBV30 with TRBJ2-5, with TRBD2 matching 12 bases. The DNA end is a closer match to TRBJ2-7, so the J assignment may be wrong. This CDR3 is 14 amino acids long. Germline lookup yields CDR1 GTSNPN and CDR2 SVGIG (reference sequence). Here the CDR3 reads CAWSGTSGISEQYF. CDR3 coding DNA: TGTGCCTGGAGTGGGACTAGCGGGATAAGCGAGCAGTACTTC.

The chain joins TRBV4-1 to TRBJ2-7; 10 bases match TRBD2. Germline V gene sequence: CDR1 MGHRA, CDR2 YSYEKL. Trimming cost V 1 base and J 2 bases; bases outside gene matches: 2. The CDR3 spans 15 residues. The CDR3 nucleotides read TGCGCCAGCAGCCAAGTTACTAGCGGGACCTACGAGCAGTACTTC. Translated: CASSQVTSGTYEQYF.

The gene calls are TRBV4-2 and TRBJ2-7, with D possibly TRBD2 on 6 matching bases. V lost 4 bases, J lost 3 bases, and 13 bases lay in between. The CDR3 has 14 amino acids. CDR1 is LGHNA and CDR2 is YNFKEQ in the germline V gene. The DNA for the CDR3 is TGTGCCAGCAGCCCCTCCTGGGACTTCTACGAGCAGTACTTC. It is translated as CASSPSWDFYEQYF.

The chain has TRBV6-4 and TRBJ1-2; no clear D gene. Trimming stripped 6 bases from V and 5 bases from J, with 13 bases between. The germline V gene encodes CDR1 MRHNA and CDR2 SNTAGT. The CDR3 sequence is 13 residues long. CDR3 in DNA: TGTGCCAGCAGAAACATAGGAGGTTATGGCTACACCTTC. Its translation is CASRNIGGYGYTF.

The rearrangement uses TRBV6-4 and TRBJ2-7; D is uncertain. There are 15 residues in the CDR3. From germline, CDR1 is MRHNA and CDR2 SNTAGT. Trimming removed 6 bases at V and 4 bases at J, with 19 bases between. The CDR3 DNA reads as TGTGCCAGCAGAGAGACGGACCGTGCTTCTTACGAGCAGTACTTC. As protein: CASRETDRASYEQYF.

The genes are TRBV27 and TRBJ2-7, with D possibly being TRBD1 (6 bases). Germline V gene lookup returns CDR1 MNHEY and CDR2 SMNVEV (reference sequence). Between the trimmed V and J ends, which lost 4 bases and 0 bases, there was a span of 7 bases. The CDR3 contains 13 residues. CDR3 region: CASSWTDSYEQYF. In DNA form, the CDR3 reads TGTGCCAGCAGTTGGACAGACTCCTACGAGCAGTACTTC.

The chain links TRBV6-5 to TRBJ2-7; the match to TRBD1 covers 9 bases. V dropped 4 bases and J dropped 4; count of bases not matched to a gene: 8. The CDR3 has 15 residues. The germline V gene encodes CDR1 MNHEY and CDR2 SVGAGI. This CDR3 is CASSSNRDRAYEQYF. CDR3 bases: TGTGCCAGCAGTTCAAACCGGGACAGGGCATACGAGCAGTACTTC.

The chain combines TRBV19 with TRBJ2-7, with D hard to call. Germline loops: CDR1 LNHDA, CDR2 SQIVND (reference sequence). The CDR3 covers 13 residues. Between the trimmed V and J ends, which lost 3 bases and 3 bases, there was a span of 9 bases. The chain's CDR3 is CASSIRVDYEQYF. CDR3 nucleotide sequence: TGTGCCAGTAGTATTCGTGTTGACTACGAGCAGTACTTC.